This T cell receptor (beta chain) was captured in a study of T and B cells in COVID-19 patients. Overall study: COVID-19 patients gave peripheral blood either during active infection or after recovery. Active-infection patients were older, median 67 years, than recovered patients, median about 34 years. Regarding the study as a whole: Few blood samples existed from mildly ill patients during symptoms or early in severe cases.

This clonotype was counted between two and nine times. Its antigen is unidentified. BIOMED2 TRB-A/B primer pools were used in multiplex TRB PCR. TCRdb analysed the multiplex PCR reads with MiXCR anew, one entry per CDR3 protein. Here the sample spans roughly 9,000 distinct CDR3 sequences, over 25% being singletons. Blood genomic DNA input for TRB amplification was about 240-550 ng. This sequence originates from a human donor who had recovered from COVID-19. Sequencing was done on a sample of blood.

The CDR3 is CASSKSDKTYEQFF. DNA for the CDR3: TGTGCCAGCAGTAAGTCGGACAAAACTTATGAGCAGTTCTTC. The rearrangement links TRBV7-6 to TRBJ2-1; a possible D gene is TRBD1 (5 bases). The germline V gene has CDR1 SGHVS and CDR2 FNYEAQ. The CDR3 is 14 residues long. V lost 6 bases and J lost 8, with 17 bases in between.